The 27 T cell receptor beta chains below all came from one sample that was sequenced in a study of T cell responses to AZD1222 COVID-19 vaccine. Generated by immunoSEQ multiplex PCR, the TCRdb table keeps only in-frame clones and is missing some. The repertoire holds 95,000 to 100,000 clones, around nine tenths seen once, with approximately 15% in the top ten. The material sequenced was peripheral blood, taken 28 days after the second AZD1222 dose. The receptors stem from an adult who received the AZD1222 COVID-19 vaccine.

The V gene is TRBV5-1, the J gene TRBJ1-5; the D gene is possibly TRBD1 (6 bases). The CDR3 runs to 15 residues. V gave up 4 bases and J gave up 7 bases, with 18 bases separating them. Germline CDR1 and CDR2: SGHRS and YFSETQ. CDR3 bases: TGCGCCAGCAGCCCTAACTCGGGGGCGGGGCAGCCCCAGCATTTT. It translates to CASSPNSGAGQPQHF.

The chain recombines TRBV5-1 with TRBJ1-2; TRBD1 matches 7 bases. There are 15 residues in the CDR3. Per germline, CDR1 SGHRS and CDR2 YFSETQ. With 4 bases clipped from V and 7 bases from J, the junction kept 13 bases outside the gene matches. CDR3 protein: CASSTRGEGAFGYTF. The DNA of the CDR3 is TGCGCCAGCAGCACCCGGGGCGAGGGGGCGTTTGGCTACACCTTC.

DNA of the CDR3: TGCAGCGGCGGGACAGGGGGCGCCTACGAGCAGTACTTC. This codes for CSGGTGGAYEQYF. The chain combines TRBV29-1 with TRBJ2-7, with TRBD1 identical over 12 bases. V trimming: 7 bases; J trimming: 2 bases; junction bases outside the gene matches: 3. The CDR3 extends over 13 amino acids. Germline CDR1 SQVTM, CDR2 ANQGSEA.

The V call is TRBV12-3 or TRBV12-4, the J call TRBJ2-5; no reliable D call. This CDR3 region has 13 residues. Trimming pared 2 bases from V and 5 bases from J, leaving 9 bases between. Here the CDR3 DNA reads TGTGCCAGCAGTTTATGGACCGAGGAGACCCAGTACTTC. It yields the protein CASSLWTEETQYF.

This clone was seen a few times. The V call is TRBV24-1, the J call TRBJ1-1; 9 bases are shared with TRBD1. After removal of 7 bases from V and 0 bases from J, the junction contained 8 bases not matched to a gene. The germline V gene has CDR1 KGHDR and CDR2 SFDVKD. The CDR3 sequence is 16 residues long. The CDR3 spells CATRPGTGNMNTEAFF. The CDR3 DNA reads TGTGCCACCAGACCCGGGACAGGGAACATGAACACTGAAGCTTTCTTT.

The chain has TRBV5-1 and TRBJ2-2; 7 positions agree with TRBD1. The junction had 2 bases not matched to a gene; V was cut back by 0 bases and J by 0 bases. Per the germline V gene, CDR1 is SGHRS and CDR2 is YFSETQ. The CDR3 loop spans 16 amino acids. In DNA, the CDR3 is TGCGCCAGCAGCTTGGTTGGGACAGCGAACACCGGGGAGCTGTTTTTT. Its translation: CASSLVGTANTGELFF.

The chain couples TRBV10-2 to TRBJ2-5; TRBD2 is a possible D gene (5 bases). The CDR3 is 14 residues long. V dropped 3 bases and J dropped 6 bases, with 14 bases sitting between them. Germline CDR1 is WSHSY and CDR2 is SAAADI. Here the CDR3 reads CASSDDGRRKTQYF. Written as DNA, the CDR3 is TGCGCCAGCAGTGACGACGGGCGGAGGAAGACCCAGTACTTC.

A single count supports this clone. The genes are TRBV4-2 and TRBJ1-2; TRBD1 agrees at 7 bases. This CDR3 is 15 amino acids long. Germline-derived CDR1 and CDR2 are LGHNA and YNFKEQ. V lost 4 bases to trimming and J lost 8 bases; unmatched junction nucleotides: 13. DNA for the CDR3: TGTGCCAGCAGCCGAGAGACAGGGCCCTCGAGGGGCTACACCTTC. Translating gives CASSRETGPSRGYTF.

The chain has TRBV18 and TRBJ1-1; D call uncertain. The CDR3 length is 16 residues. The germline V gene encodes CDR1 KGHSH and CDR2 LQKENI. With 6 bases removed from V and 1 base from J, the gap between germline ends came to 18 bases. CDR3: CASSPLVGRENTEAFF. DNA of the CDR3: TGTGCCAGCTCCCCGCTGGTAGGGCGCGAGAACACTGAAGCTTTCTTT.

The J gene is TRBJ2-3, the V gene TRBV10-3; D is perhaps TRBD1 (5 bases). Trimming pared 0 bases from V and 3 bases from J, leaving 10 bases between. CDR1 is ENHRY, CDR2 SYGVKD, per germline. The CDR3 has 15 amino acids. This chain's CDR3 is CAISESQGATDTQYF. For the CDR3, the DNA is TGTGCCATCAGTGAGTCTCAGGGCGCGACAGATACGCAGTATTTT.

The CDR3 nucleotides are TGTGCCAGCAGTTGGGGGGGCTCTGGAAACACCATATATTTT. This sequence encodes CASSWGGSGNTIYF. V is TRBV28 and J is TRBJ1-3; D is perhaps TRBD1 (5 bases). There are 14 residues in the CDR3. With 4 bases removed from V and 0 bases from J, the gap between germline ends came to 7 bases. Germline CDR1 reads MDHEN; CDR2 reads SYDVKM.

The chain links TRBV10-1 to TRBJ2-1, with D unresolved. V was shortened by 0 bases and J by 3 bases, with 3 bases between the two germline ends. Germline V gives CDR1 WNHNN, CDR2 SYGVQD (reference sequence). There are 13 residues in the CDR3. CDR3 nucleotides: TGCGCCAGCAGTGAGTCACACTACAATGAGCAGTTCTTC. Translation gives CASSESHYNEQFF.

This sequence joins TRBV5-1 and TRBJ2-1; 12 nucleotides line up with TRBD2. The CDR3 has 15 amino acids. J was trimmed by 9 bases and V by 0 bases; bases with no gene match: 4. In germline, CDR1 is SGHRS, CDR2 YFSETQ. For the CDR3, the DNA is TGCGCCAGCAGCTTGGTACTAGCGGGAGGAAGTGAGCAGTTCTTC. Translated: CASSLVLAGGSEQFF. The complete variable domain, with remaining parts taken from reference TRBV5-1 and TRBJ2-1, reads KAGVTQTPRYLIKTRGQQVTLSCSPISGHRSVSWYQQTPGQGLQFLFEYFSETQRNKGNFPGRFSGRQFSNSRSEMNVSTLELGDSALYLCASSLVLAGGSEQFFGPGTRLTVL.

The chain is built from TRBV5-1 and TRBJ1-2, with 10 bases matching TRBD1. J was trimmed by 6 bases and V by 3 bases; bases with no gene match: 8. Per germline, CDR1 SGHRS and CDR2 YFSETQ. This CDR3 is 15 amino acids long. The DNA for the CDR3 is TGCGCCAGCAGCTGGACGGGGACAGGGGTGAATGGCTACACCTTC. It yields the protein CASSWTGTGVNGYTF.

This clone appeared once. The rearrangement uses TRBV4-2 and TRBJ1-4; TRBD1 matches 8 bases. With V trimmed by 2 bases and J by 5 bases, 4 bases remained unmatched. CDR3 size: 15 residues. The V gene's germline CDR1 is LGHNA and CDR2 YNFKEQ. In DNA, the CDR3 is TGTGCCAGCAGCCAAAGACAGGGGATGAATGAAAAACTGTTTTTT. This codes for CASSQRQGMNEKLFF.

The chain recombines TRBV19 with TRBJ1-5; 8 nucleotides align to TRBD1. Losses at the gene ends were 0 bases for V and 6 bases for J; bases not matched to a gene: 7. The CDR3 has 16 residues. Germline V gives CDR1 LNHDA, CDR2 SQIVND (reference sequence). In DNA, the CDR3 is TGTGCCAGTAGTATAGACGGACAGGGTGGCGGTCAGCCCCAGCATTTT. Protein: CASSIDGQGGGQPQHF.

The rearrangement joins TRBV6-1 to TRBJ2-3; 13 bases map to TRBD2. With 3 bases clipped from V and 4 bases from J, the junction kept 7 bases outside the gene matches. From germline, CDR1 is MNHNS and CDR2 SASEGT. The CDR3 has 17 amino acids. CDR3 nucleotide sequence: TGTGCCAGCAGTGACGATGGACTAGCGGGAGTTTCAGATACGCAGTATTTT. It translates to CASSDDGLAGVSDTQYF.

The chain joins TRBV28 to TRBJ1-5; TRBD1 aligns across 10 bases. This CDR3 has 12 residues. The ends lost 8 bases at V and 5 bases at J; junction bases unmatched: 0. Looked up from germline, CDR1 is MDHEN and CDR2 is SYDVKM. The CDR3 here is CASGTGDQPQHF. CDR3 bases: TGTGCCAGCGGGACAGGGGATCAGCCCCAGCATTTT.

This clone came up once. The rearrangement joins TRBV7-6 to TRBJ1-1; 7 positions agree with TRBD1. This CDR3 has 14 amino acids. V shed 6 bases, J shed 3 bases, and the junction held 7 bases outside the gene matches. The germline V gene has CDR1 SGHVS and CDR2 FNYEAQ. CDR3 sequence: CASREAGGYTEAFF. CDR3 coding DNA: TGTGCCAGCAGAGAAGCAGGGGGGTACACTGAAGCTTTCTTT.

This clone appeared a single time. The V call is TRBV5-1, the J call TRBJ2-5; weak D call: TRBD2 (6 bases). V lost 2 bases and J 5 bases, leaving 16 bases between the germline ends. The CDR3 is 15 amino acids. Looked up from germline, CDR1 is SGHRS and CDR2 is YFSETQ. The CDR3: CASSFGAGYGETQYF. CDR3 nucleotide sequence: TGCGCCAGCAGCTTCGGCGCGGGATACGGGGAGACCCAGTACTTC.

The rearrangement links TRBV6-5 to TRBJ1-2; 7 bases align to TRBD1. The CDR3 length is 15 residues. CDR1 is MNHEY and CDR2 is SVGAGI in the germline V gene. V shed 5 bases, J shed 2 bases, and the junction held 8 bases outside the gene matches. The CDR3 loop is CASSPRTGFNYGYTF. The CDR3 DNA reads TGTGCCAGCAGTCCCCGGACAGGATTCAACTATGGCTACACCTTC.

The V gene is TRBV7-2, the J gene TRBJ2-7; 10 bases are a match to TRBD1. The CDR3 covers 14 residues. With 4 bases clipped from V and 4 bases from J, the junction kept 4 bases outside the gene matches. Germline CDR1 reads SGHTA; CDR2 reads FQGNSA. The CDR3 protein is CASSWDRGYYEQYF. In DNA, the CDR3 is TGTGCCAGCAGCTGGGACAGGGGATATTACGAGCAGTACTTC.

As for this clone: Other DNA sequences in this specimen translate into the identical CDR3. V gene TRBV18 combines with J gene TRBJ1-1; D may be TRBD1 (6 bases). There are 14 residues in the CDR3. V was shortened by 3 bases and J by 2 bases, with 10 bases between the two germline ends. In germline, CDR1 is KGHSH, CDR2 LQKENI. Written as DNA, the CDR3 is TGTGCCAGCTCACCTTCGACAGGCAACACTGAAGCTTTCTTT. It specifies CASSPSTGNTEAFF.

The chain carries TRBV28 and TRBJ2-7; 11 positions agree with TRBD2. V shed 7 bases and J 5 bases; nucleotides not matched to a gene: 4. Germline-derived CDR1 and CDR2 are MDHEN and SYDVKM. CDR3 length: 13 residues. DNA for the CDR3: TGTGCCAGCATCACTAGCGGGAGCCACGAGCAGTACTTC. Translation: CASITSGSHEQYF.

This chain links TRBV6-2 or TRBV6-3 with TRBJ2-7; 8 bases fit TRBD1. The CDR3 spans 13 residues. Germline V gives CDR1 MNHEY, CDR2 SVGEGT. The J segment lost 1 base and the V segment lost 5 bases, leaving 1 base of the junction unmatched. The CDR3 is CASSGDRSYEQYF. The CDR3 nucleotides read TGTGCCAGCAGTGGGGACAGGTCCTACGAGCAGTACTTC.

The gene calls are TRBV7-2 and TRBJ1-2; the D gene is possibly TRBD1 (6 bases). The CDR3 has 13 residues. CDR1 and CDR2 from the germline V gene are SGHTA and FQGNSA. Trimming removed 5 bases at V and 4 bases at J, with 11 bases between. CDR3 in amino acids: CASSPTGGYGYTF. DNA for the CDR3: TGTGCCAGCAGCCCGACAGGAGGCTATGGCTACACCTTC.

The V call is TRBV4-2, the J call TRBJ2-1; tentative D call: TRBD2 (6 bases). Trimming left V 0 bases short and J 6 bases short, with 9 bases between. There are 14 residues in the CDR3. In germline, CDR1 is LGHNA, CDR2 YNFKEQ. DNA of the CDR3: TGTGCCAGCAGCCAAGAGGGGGGTATCAATGAGCAGTTCTTC. Its protein product is CASSQEGGINEQFF.